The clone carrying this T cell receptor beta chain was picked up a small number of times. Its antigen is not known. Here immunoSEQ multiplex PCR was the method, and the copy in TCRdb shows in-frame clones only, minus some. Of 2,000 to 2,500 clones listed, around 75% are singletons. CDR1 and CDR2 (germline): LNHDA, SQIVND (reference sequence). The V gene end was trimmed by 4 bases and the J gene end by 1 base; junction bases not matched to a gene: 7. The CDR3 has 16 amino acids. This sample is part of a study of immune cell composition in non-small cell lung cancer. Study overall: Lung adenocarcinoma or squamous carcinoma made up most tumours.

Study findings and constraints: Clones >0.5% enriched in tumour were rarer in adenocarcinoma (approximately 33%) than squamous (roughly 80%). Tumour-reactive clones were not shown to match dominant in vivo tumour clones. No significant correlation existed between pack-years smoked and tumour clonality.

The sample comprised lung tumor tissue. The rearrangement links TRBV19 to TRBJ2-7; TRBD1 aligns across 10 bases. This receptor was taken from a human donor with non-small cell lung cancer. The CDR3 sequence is CASSRYGTGDSYEQYF. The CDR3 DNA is TGTGCCAGTAGTAGATACGGGACAGGGGATTCCTACGAGCAGTACTTC. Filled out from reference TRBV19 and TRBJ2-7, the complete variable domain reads DGGITQSPKYLFRKEGQNVTLSCEQNLNHDAMYWYRQDPGQGLRLIYYSQIVNDFQKGDIAEGYSVSREKKESFPLTVTSAQKNPTAFYLCASSRYGTGDSYEQYFGPGTRLTVT.